This T cell receptor beta chain is from a study of STAT3 mutations in large granular lymphocyte leukemia. Study as a whole: Among longitudinally sequenced T-LGLL patients, roughly half had canonical activating STAT3 mutations detected. Findings and limits, study-wide: At least one immunodominant TCR beta clonotype appeared in every T-cell large granular lymphocyte leukemia patient. Suggested: STAT3 mutation was not the ancestral event for these clonal expansions. After therapy, about 35% of the 18 patients switched clonotypes, all new clones STAT3 wild type.

The CDR3 has 15 residues. V was pared by 1 base and J by 3 bases, with 9 bases between. Germline CDR1 reads SEHNR; CDR2 reads FQNEAQ (reference sequence). Assay used: immunoSEQ multiplex PCR; TCRdb lists only in-frame clones, some missing. The table has fewer than 4,000 clones, around 42% seen once; the top ten hold 85%. As regards this clone: Its antigen remains unknown.

The sequence came from a man in his 60s with T-cell large granular lymphocyte leukemia. Some clones in this sample may be carry-over from other donors' samples. The chain is built from TRBV7-9 and TRBJ1-4; possible D gene TRBD1, 6 bases. What was sequenced was peripheral blood mononuclear cells. The CDR3 is CASSLDGGPNEKLFF. DNA for the CDR3: TGTGCCAGCAGCTTAGACGGGGGCCCTAATGAAAAACTGTTTTTT.